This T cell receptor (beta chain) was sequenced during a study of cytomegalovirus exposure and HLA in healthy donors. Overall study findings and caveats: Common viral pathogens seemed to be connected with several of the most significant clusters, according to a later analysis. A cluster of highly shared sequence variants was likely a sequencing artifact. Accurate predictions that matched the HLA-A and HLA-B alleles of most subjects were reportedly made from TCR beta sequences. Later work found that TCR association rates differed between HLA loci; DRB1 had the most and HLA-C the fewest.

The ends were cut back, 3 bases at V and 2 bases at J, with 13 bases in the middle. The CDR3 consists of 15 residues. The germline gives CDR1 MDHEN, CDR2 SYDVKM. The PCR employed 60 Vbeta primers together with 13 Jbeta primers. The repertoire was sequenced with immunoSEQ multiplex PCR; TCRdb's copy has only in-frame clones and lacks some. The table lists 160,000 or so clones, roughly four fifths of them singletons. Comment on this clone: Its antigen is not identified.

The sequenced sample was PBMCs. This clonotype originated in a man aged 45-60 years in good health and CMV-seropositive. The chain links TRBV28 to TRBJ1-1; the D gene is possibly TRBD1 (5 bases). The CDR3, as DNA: TGTGCCAGCAGTTTTGCAGGGCTTTCTAACACTGAAGCTTTCTTT. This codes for CASSFAGLSNTEAFF.